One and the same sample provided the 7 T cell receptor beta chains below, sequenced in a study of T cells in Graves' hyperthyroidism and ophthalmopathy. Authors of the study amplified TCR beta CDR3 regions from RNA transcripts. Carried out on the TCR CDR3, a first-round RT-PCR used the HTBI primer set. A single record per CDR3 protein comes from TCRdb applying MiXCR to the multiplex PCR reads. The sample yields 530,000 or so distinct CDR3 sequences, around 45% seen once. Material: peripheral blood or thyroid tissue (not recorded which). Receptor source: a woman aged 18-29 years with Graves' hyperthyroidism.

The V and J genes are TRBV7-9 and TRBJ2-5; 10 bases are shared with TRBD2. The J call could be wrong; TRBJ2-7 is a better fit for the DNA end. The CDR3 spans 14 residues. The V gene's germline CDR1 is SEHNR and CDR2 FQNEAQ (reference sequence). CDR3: CASSEREGTYEQYF. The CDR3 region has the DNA TGTGCCAGCAGTGAGCGGGAGGGGACCTACGAGCAGTACTTC.

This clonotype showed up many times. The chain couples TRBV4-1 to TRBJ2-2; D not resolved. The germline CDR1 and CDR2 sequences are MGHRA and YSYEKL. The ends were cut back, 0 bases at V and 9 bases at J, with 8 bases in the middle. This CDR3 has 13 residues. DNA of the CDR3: TGCGCCAGCAGCCAAGACCCGAACTGGGAGCTGTTTTTT. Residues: CASSQDPNWELFF.

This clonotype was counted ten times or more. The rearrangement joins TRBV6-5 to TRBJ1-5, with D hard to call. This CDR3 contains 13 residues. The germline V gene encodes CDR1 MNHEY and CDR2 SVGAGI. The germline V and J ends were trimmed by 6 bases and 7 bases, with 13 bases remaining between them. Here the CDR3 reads CASREGFEQPQHF. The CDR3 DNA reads TGTGCCAGCAGGGAGGGATTTGAACAGCCCCAGCATTTT.

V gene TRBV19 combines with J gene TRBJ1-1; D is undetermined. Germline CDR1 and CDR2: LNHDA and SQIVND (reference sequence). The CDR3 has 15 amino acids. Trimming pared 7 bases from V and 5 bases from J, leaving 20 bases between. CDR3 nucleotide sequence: TGTGCCAGTACCGACCCGCGGGGTGGTTGGACTGAAGCTTTCTTT. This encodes CASTDPRGGWTEAFF.

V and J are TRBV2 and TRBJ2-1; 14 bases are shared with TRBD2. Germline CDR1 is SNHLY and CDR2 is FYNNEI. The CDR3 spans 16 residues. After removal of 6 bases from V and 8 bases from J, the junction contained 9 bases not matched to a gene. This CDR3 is CASSGRLAGGGHEQFF. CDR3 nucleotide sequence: TGTGCCAGCAGCGGCCGACTAGCGGGAGGGGGCCATGAGCAGTTCTTC.

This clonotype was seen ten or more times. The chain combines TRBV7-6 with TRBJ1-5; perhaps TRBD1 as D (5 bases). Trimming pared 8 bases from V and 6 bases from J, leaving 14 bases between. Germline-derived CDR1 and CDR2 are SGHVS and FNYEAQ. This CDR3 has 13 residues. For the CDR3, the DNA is TGTGCCAGCGGTTGGGGACTCGGTCAGCCCCAGCATTTT. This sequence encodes CASGWGLGQPQHF.

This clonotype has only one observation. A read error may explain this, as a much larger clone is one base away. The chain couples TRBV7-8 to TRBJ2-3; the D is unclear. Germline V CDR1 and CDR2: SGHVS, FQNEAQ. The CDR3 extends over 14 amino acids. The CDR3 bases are TGTGCCGGCAGCCGGACCTCCAACACAGATACGCAGTATTTT. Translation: CAGSRTSNTDTQYF.